This T cell receptor beta chain derives from a study of T-cell memory formation after mild COVID-19 (dated by TCRdb to the early 2020s). For the wider study: TCR sequence clusters from the two donors were largely donor specific. T-cell clones expanding and contracting after mild COVID-19 in two donors were tracked by longitudinal TCRalpha and TCRbeta repertoire sequencing. Two young, previously healthy adult volunteers made up the cohort, one male and one female. Study-level results and caveats: Contracting CD4+ clones were located mainly in the CM and EM memory subsets, whereas CD8+ clones were found to be enriched in EMRA. Some responding clones were detected in pre-infection memory, suggesting pre-existing cross-reactive memory T cells joined the SARS-CoV-2 response. From day 15 to 85, contracting clones showed balanced CD4/CD8 phenotypes, whereas a second wave of clones that expanded from day 15 to 37 leaned towards CD4+. SARS-CoV-2 specificity was not confirmed for the second-wave clones peaking on day 37. The study covered only a couple of mild cases, and larger cohorts including severe cases with pre-infection samples were considered necessary.

Points on this clonotype: The clone's antigen remains unknown. No much larger clonotype is one base removed from it; base qualities were not supplied.

The germline V gene yields MGHRA for CDR1 and YSYEKL for CDR2. Trimming takes 1 base from V and 1 base from J, and the germline ends sit 13 bases apart. Reading from cysteine to phenylalanine, the CDR3 counts 16 amino acids. CDR3 DNA only is kept here, 48 bases in frame from base 1. Sequencing used an Illumina NovaSeq 6000. Using 5'RACE with constant-segment primers, TCRalpha and TCRbeta cDNA libraries were constructed, with sample barcodes and unique molecular identifiers added in the process. RNA was extracted from every sample with Trizol reagent. Libraries were amplified in two PCR steps, with a second sample barcode and Illumina TruSeq adapters added in the second step. Sequencing of libraries was performed on an Illumina NovaSeq with 2 x 150 bp paired-end reads. In the authors' own workflow: Reads were demultiplexed and collapsed into UMI-guided consensus sequences with migec v1.2.7. Using mixcr v2.1.11, UMI consensuses were aligned to TRA and TRB V and J templates and then assembled into clonotypes. A clonotype was counted as expanded or contracted only when both edgeR and NoisET called the clonotype significant, with the noise models trained on biological replicates. For edgeR calls, the thresholds were a false discovery rate-adjusted p below 0.01 and a log2 fold-change of 1. As an exploratory analysis of dynamics, PCA with hierarchical clustering was applied to max-normalized trajectories of the 1000 most abundant clonotypes. Separately sequenced CD4+ and CD8+ repertoires were used to assign a CD4 or CD8 phenotype to each responding clone. The raw public data were reprocessed by TCRdb itself: fastp quality trimming at Q25, MiXCR clonotype calling, in-frame beta chains only. A single entry per CDR3 protein holds the most common genes and DNA from its merged rows. In this record, the V and J calls reflect TCRdb's handling and not the investigators' own analysis. The sample has a few hundred thousand distinct CDR3 sequences on record, about 16% of them singletons. Together, the top ten hold under 25% of the sample.

PBMCs were isolated by Ficoll-Paque density gradient centrifugation. The clonotype comes from a man between 18 and 35 years old who had mild COVID-19 (a few samples of this study predate the infection). The sample titles of this study are shuffled in the database, so cell type and time point are left out; the donor was told from shared clones. Sequencing input: PBMCs or a T cell subset sorted from them (not recorded which). Recombination linked TRBV4-1 to TRBJ1-1; a confident D gene designation cannot be given. The CDR3 protein sequence reads: CASSQGFYSSNTEAFF. Here is the DNA: TGCGCCAGCAGCCAAGGTTTTTACAGTTCGAACACTGAAGCTTTCTTT.